This T cell receptor beta chain was identified during a study of blood T cells in healthy people across ages. Study-wide findings and caveats: CMV status of donors was not determined, possibly confounding expanded clonotype changes.

Total RNA, at least 5 micrograms per sample, came from PBMCs. Looked up from germline, CDR1 is SNHLY and CDR2 is FYNNEI. The V end was cut by 4 bases, the J end by 1 base, with 13 bases between. This CDR3 contains 15 residues. Worth noting for this clonotype: Its matching antigen is unknown.

Using a J-beta primer mix together with a sample-barcoded 5' primer, a second PCR was run for about 6 to 12 cycles. MiXCR, run by TCRdb on the 5' RACE reads, gives a single entry per CDR3 protein. The sample holds about 840,000 distinct CDR3 sequences, about 28% seen once. These same records also appear under a second study, on T cells of mothers and their children. That report notes: Samples were provided by three healthy Caucasian mothers and their six children.

This receptor was taken from a woman in her forties in good health. The J gene is TRBJ2-5, the V gene TRBV2, with a weak D call TRBD2 (5 bases). Material: blood. The DNA of the CDR3 is TGTGCCAGCAGTGTGGCGGGTCATCCCCAAGAGACCCAGTACTTC. Residues: CASSVAGHPQETQYF.